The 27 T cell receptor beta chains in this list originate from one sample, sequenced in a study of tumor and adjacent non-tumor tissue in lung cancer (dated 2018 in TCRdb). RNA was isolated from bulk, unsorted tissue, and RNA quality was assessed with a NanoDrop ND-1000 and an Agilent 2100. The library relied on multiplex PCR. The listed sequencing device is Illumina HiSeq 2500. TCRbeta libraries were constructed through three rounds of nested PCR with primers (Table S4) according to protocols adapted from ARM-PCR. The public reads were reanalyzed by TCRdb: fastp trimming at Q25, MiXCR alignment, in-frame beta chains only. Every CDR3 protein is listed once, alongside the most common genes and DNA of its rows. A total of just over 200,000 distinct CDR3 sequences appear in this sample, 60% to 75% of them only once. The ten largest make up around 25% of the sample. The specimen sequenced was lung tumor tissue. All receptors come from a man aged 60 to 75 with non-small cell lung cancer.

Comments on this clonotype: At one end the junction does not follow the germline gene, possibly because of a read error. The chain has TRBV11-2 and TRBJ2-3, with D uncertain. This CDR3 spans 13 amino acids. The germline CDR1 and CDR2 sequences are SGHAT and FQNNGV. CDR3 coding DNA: TGTGCTAGCAGCTTAGATCGAAGAGATATGCAGTATTTT. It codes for CASSLDRRDMQYF.

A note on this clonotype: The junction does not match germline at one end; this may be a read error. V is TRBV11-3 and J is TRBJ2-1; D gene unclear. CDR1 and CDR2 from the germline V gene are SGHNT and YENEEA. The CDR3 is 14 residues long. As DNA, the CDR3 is TGTGCCAGAAGCTTAGAAGGGCCATTCAATGAGAAGTTCTTC. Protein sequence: CARSLEGPFNEKFF. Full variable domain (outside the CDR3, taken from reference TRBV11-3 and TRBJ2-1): EAGVVQSPRYKIIEKKQPVAFWCNPISGHNTLYWYLQNLGQGPELLIRYENEEAVDDSQLPKDRFSAERLKGVDSTLKIQPAELGDSAVYLCARSLEGPFNEKFFGPGTRLTVL.

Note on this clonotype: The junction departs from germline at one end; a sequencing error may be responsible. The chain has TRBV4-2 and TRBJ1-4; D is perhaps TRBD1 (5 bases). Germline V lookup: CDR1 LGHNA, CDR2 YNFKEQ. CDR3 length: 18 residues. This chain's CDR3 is CASSQDGPSQAIKEKLFF. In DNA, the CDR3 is TGTGCCAGCAGCCAAGACGGTCCGTCACAGGCAATTAAAGAAAAATTGTTTTTT.

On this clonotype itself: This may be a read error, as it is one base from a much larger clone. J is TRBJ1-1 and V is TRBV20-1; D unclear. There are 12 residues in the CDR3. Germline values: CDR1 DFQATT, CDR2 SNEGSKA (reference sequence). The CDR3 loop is CCARGWRTEAFF. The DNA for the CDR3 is TGCTGTGCTAGAGGTTGGAGGACTGAAGCTTTCTTT.

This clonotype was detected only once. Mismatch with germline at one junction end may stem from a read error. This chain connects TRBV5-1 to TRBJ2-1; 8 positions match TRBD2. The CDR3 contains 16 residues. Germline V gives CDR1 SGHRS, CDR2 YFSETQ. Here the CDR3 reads CASSLTLADSYSEQFF. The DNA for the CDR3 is TGCGCCAGCAGCTTGACACTAGCGGATTCCTACAGTGAGCAGTTCTTC.

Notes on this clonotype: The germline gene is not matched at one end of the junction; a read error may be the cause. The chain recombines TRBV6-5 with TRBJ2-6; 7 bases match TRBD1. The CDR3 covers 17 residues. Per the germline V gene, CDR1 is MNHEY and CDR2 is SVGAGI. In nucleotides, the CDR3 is TGTGCCAGCAGTTTCTGGACAGGAGGCTCTAGGGCCAACGTCCTGACTTTC. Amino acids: CASSFWTGGSRANVLTF.

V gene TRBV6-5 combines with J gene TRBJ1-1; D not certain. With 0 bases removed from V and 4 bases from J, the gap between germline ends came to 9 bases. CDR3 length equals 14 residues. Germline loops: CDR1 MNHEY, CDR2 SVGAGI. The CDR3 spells CASSYSGGSTEAFF. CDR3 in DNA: TGTGCCAGCAGTTACTCAGGAGGGAGCACTGAAGCTTTCTTT.

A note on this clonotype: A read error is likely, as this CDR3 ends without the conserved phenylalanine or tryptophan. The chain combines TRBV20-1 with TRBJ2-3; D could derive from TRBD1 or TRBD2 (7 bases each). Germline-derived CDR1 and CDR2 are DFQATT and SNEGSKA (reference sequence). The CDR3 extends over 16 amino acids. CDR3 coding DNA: TGCAGTGCTAGAGTGGGACAGCAGACTAGCAAAGATACGCAGTATGTT. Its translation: CSARVGQQTSKDTQYV.

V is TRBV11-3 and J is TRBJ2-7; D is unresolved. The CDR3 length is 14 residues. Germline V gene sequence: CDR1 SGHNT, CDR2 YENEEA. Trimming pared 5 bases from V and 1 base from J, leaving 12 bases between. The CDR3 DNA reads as TGTGCCAGCAGCCACGGACCTATTTCCTACGAGCAGTACTTC. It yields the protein CASSHGPISYEQYF.

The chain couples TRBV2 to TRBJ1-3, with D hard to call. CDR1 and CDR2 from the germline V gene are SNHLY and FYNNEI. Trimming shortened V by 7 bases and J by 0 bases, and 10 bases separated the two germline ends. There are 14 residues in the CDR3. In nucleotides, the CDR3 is TGTGCCAGCAACGTTTCGTTCTCTGGAAACACCATATATTTT. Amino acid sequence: CASNVSFSGNTIYF.

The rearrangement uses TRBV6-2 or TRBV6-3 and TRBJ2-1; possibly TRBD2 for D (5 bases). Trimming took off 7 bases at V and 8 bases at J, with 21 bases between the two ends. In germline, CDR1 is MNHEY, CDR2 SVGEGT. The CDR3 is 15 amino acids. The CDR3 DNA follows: TGTGCCAGCATATATATAGGTGGGAGCCGGGATGAGCAGTTCTTC. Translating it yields CASIYIGGSRDEQFF.

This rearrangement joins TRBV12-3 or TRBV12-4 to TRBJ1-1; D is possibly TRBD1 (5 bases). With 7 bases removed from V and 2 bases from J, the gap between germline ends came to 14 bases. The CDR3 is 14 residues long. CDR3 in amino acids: CASISRDGNTEAFF. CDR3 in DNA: TGTGCCAGCATTTCCCGGGACGGAAACACTGAAGCTTTCTTT.

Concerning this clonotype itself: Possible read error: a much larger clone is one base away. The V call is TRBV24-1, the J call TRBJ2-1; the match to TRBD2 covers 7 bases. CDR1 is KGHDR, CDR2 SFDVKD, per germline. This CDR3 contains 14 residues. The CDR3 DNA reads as TGTACCACCAACGCGGGAGCGGTTGGCAATGAGCAGTTCTTC. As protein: CTTNAGAVGNEQFF.

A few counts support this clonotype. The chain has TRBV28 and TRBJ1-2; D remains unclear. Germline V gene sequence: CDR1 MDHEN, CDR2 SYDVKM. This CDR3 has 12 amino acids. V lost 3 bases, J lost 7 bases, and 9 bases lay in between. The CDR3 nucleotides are TGTGCCAGCAGTTTTCGAGGGCCTGGCTACACCTTC. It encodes CASSFRGPGYTF.

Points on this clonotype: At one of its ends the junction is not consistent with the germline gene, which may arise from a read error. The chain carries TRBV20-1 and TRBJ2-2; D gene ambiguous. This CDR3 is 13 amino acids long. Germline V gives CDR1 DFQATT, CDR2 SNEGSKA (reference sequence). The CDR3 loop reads CCARRPGDGELFF. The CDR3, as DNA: TGCTGTGCTAGACGCCCGGGTGACGGGGAGCTGTTTTTT.

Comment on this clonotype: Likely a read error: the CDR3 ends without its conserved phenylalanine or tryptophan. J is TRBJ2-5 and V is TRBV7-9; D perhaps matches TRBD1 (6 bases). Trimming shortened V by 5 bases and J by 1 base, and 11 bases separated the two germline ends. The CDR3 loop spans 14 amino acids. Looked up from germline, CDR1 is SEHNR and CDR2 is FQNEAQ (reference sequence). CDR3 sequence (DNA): TGTGCCAGCAGCGCCCAGGGGATCCAAGAGACCCAGTACTCC. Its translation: CASSAQGIQETQYS.

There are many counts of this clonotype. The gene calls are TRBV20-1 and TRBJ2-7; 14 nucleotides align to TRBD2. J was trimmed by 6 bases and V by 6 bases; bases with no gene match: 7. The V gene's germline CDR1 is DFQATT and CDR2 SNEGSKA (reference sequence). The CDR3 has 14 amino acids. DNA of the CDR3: TGCAGTGCAAACCCCGGGACTAGCGGGGGCGAGCAGTACTTC. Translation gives CSANPGTSGGEQYF.

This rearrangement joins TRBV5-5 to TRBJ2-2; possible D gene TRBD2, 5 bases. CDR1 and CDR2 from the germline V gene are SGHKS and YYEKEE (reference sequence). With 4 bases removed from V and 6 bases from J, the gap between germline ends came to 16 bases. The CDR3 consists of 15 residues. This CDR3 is CASSERITSAGELFF. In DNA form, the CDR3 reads TGTGCCAGCAGCGAGCGGATAACAAGCGCCGGGGAGCTGTTTTTT.

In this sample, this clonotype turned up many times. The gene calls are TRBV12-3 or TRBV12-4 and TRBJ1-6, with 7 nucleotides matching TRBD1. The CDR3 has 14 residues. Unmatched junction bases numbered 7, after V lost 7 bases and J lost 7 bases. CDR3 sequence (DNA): TGTGCCAGCAACCCCGGGACAGAAAATTCACCCCTCCACTTT. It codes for CASNPGTENSPLHF.

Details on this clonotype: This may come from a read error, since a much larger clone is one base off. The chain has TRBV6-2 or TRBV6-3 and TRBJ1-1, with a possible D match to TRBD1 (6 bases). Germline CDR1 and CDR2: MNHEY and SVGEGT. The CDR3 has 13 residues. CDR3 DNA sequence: TGTGCCAGCAGTTGGAACAGGGACACTGAAGTTTTCTTT. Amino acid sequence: CASSWNRDTEVFF.

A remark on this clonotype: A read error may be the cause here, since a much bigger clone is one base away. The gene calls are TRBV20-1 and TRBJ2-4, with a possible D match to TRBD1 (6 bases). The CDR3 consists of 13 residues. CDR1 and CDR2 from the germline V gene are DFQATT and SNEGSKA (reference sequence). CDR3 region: CSARGTAKNIPYF. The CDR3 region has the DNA TGCAGTGCTAGAGGGACAGCAAAAAACATTCCGTACTTC.

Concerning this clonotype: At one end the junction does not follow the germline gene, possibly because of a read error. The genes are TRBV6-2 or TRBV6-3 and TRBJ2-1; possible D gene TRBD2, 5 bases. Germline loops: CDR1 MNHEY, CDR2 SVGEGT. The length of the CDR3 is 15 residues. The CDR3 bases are TGTGCCGGCAGCCTTCATCGCCCGGGATACAATGAGCAGTTCTTC. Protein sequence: CAGSLHRPGYNEQFF.

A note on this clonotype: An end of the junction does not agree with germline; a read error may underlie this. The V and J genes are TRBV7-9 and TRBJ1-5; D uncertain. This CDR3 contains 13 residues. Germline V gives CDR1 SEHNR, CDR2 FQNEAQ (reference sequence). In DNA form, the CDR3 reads TGTGCCAACAGTCTAGTGGAACGGCAGCCCCAGGATTTT. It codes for CANSLVERQPQDF.

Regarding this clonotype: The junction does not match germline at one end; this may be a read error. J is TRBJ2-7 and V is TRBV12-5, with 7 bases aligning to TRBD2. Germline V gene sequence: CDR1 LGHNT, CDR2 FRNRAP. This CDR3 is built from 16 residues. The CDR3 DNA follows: TGTGCTAGTGGTTCGGTAGAAGCGGGGTACTCCTACGAGCACTACTTC. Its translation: CASGSVEAGYSYEHYF.

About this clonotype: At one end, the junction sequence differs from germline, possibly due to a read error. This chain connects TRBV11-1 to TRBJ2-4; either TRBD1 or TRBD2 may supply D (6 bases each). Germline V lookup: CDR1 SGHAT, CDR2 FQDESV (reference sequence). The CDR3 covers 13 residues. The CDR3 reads CASSQRRRDIQYF. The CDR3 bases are TGTGCCAGCAGCCAGAGGAGGAGGGACATTCAGTATTTC.

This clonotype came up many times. The CDR3 DNA reads TGTGCCAATACGACAGGGAACTATGGCTACACCTTC. Translated, it gives CANTTGNYGYTF. The V gene is TRBV4-2, the J gene TRBJ1-2; 7 bases are shared with TRBD1. The CDR3 length is 12 residues. Germline CDR1 reads LGHNA; CDR2 reads YNFKEQ. V trimming: 10 bases; J trimming: 2 bases; junction bases outside the gene matches: 4.

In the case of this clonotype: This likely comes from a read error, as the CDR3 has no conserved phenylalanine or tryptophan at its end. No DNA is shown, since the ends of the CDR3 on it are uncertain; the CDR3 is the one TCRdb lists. The CDR3 sequence: CASSWGGAGEPFL. The chain has TRBV12-3 or TRBV12-4 and TRBJ2-2; the D call TRBD2 from the table was never checked on the DNA. Counting both end residues, the CDR3 totals 13 amino acids.